Listed below are T cell receptor beta chains from one sample, sequenced in a study of blood T cells in healthy people across ages. Using its own MiXCR run on the 5' RACE reads, TCRdb lists one record per CDR3 protein. The sample has 950,000 to 1,200,000 distinct CDR3 sequences; 30% to 40% are singletons. Input material: blood. The receptors were gathered from a man aged 18 to 29 in good health. The CDR3 runs from the conserved cysteine through the conserved F or W. D genes are given only for firm matches. Size tells how often a clone was seen (once, few, many) or the class of an expanded clone, and some rows leave it out.

D gene,V gene,clone size,J gene,CDR3 protein,CDR3 DNA
TRBD1,TRBV7-9,.,TRBJ1-2,CASSPPRTGSNYGYTF,TGTGCCAGCAGCCCCCCCCGGACAGGGTCTAACTATGGCTACACCTTC
.,TRBV20-1,few,TRBJ2-1,CSARVGGTVYNEQFF,TGCAGTGCTAGAGTTGGTGGCACAGTATACAATGAGCAGTTCTTC
TRBD1,TRBV7-9,.,TRBJ2-2,CASSTRQGRTGELFF,TGTGCCAGCAGCACGAGACAGGGTCGGACCGGGGAGCTGTTTTTT
TRBD2,TRBV5-6,few,TRBJ2-4,CASTRGDIQYF,TGTGCCAGCACCCGGGGGGACATTCAGTACTTC
TRBD2,TRBV10-3,.,TRBJ2-2,CAISGGTSGGGELFF,TGTGCCATCAGTGGAGGGACTAGTGGAGGCGGGGAGCTGTTTTTT
.,TRBV20-1,.,TRBJ1-2,CSARTLRYGGAYGYTF,TGCAGTGCTAGAACCCTTCGTTATGGGGGCGCGTATGGCTACACCTTC
TRBD1,TRBV4-1,.,TRBJ1-5,CTSSLSDREFRQPQHF,TGCACCAGCAGCCTTTCGGACAGGGAGTTTAGGCAGCCCCAGCATTTT
.,TRBV5-1,once,TRBJ2-4,CASRRTTGGNGNIQYF,TGCGCCAGCAGACGGACCACTGGGGGAAACGGAAACATTCAGTACTTC
.,TRBV5-4,.,TRBJ1-4,CASSLGVGGSNEKLFF,TGTGCCAGCAGCTTGGGGGTTGGGGGATCTAATGAAAAACTGTTTTTT
.,TRBV30,.,TRBJ1-5,CAWSVHRNSNQPQHF,TGTGCCTGGAGTGTACACAGAAATAGCAATCAGCCCCAGCATTTT
.,TRBV7-2,.,TRBJ2-7,CASSFSNSYEQYF,TGTGCCAGCAGCTTTTCCAACTCCTACGAGCAGTACTTC
TRBD1,TRBV7-3,.,TRBJ1-1,CASSLRVMGQGPNTEAFF,TGTGCCAGCAGCTTAAGAGTAATGGGACAGGGACCGAACACTGAAGCTTTCTTT
TRBD1,TRBV9,.,TRBJ2-4,CASSSQGAGENIQYF,TGTGCCAGCAGCTCCCAGGGGGCAGGCGAAAACATTCAGTACTTC
.,TRBV20-1,.,TRBJ1-4,CSAGDFRTATNEKLFF,TGCAGTGCTGGAGATTTTCGGACGGCAACTAATGAAAAACTGTTTTTT
.,TRBV12-3/TRBV12-4,.,TRBJ2-3,CASRGVDIQSDTQYF,TGTGCCAGCAGGGGAGTGGACATCCAATCGGATACGCAGTATTTT
.,TRBV20-1,.,TRBJ1-6,CSATPTGGSSPLHF,TGCAGTGCTACCCCGACAGGCGGAAGTTCACCCCTCCACTTT
.,TRBV9,.,TRBJ2-5,CASSGAQETQYF,TGTGCCAGCAGCGGGGCCCAAGAGACCCAGTACTTC
.,TRBV2,.,TRBJ1-2,CVSSIQGSYGYTF,TGTGTCAGCAGCATACAGGGTAGCTATGGCTACACCTTC
.,TRBV20-1,.,TRBJ1-3,CSAGPNSGNTIYF,TGCAGTGCAGGGCCCAACTCTGGAAACACCATATATTTT
.,TRBV15,.,TRBJ2-5,CATSRDLDQETQYF,TGTGCCACCAGCAGAGATCTCGACCAAGAGACCCAGTACTTC
TRBD1,TRBV11-2,.,TRBJ1-1,CASGPFGTGVRTEAFF,TGTGCCAGCGGCCCTTTCGGGACAGGGGTACGGACTGAAGCTTTCTTT
.,TRBV7-2,.,TRBJ1-5,CASSLAAQGDNQPQHF,TGTGCCAGCAGCTTAGCGGCCCAGGGCGACAATCAGCCCCAGCATTTT
.,TRBV20-1,.,TRBJ1-1,CSARKEGLNTEAFF,TGCAGTGCTAGGAAGGAGGGCTTGAACACTGAAGCTTTCTTT
.,TRBV5-1,few,TRBJ1-1,CASSLILSPRNTEAFF,TGCGCCAGCAGCTTGATTTTGTCTCCACGAAACACTGAAGCTTTCTTT
.,TRBV12-3/TRBV12-4,once,TRBJ2-3,CASSLMVSSTDTQYF,TGTGCCAGCAGTCTCATGGTTTCTAGCACAGATACGCAGTATTTT
.,TRBV11-2,.,TRBJ2-3,CASSLTGGQAPDAQYF,TGTGCCAGCAGCTTAACAGGCGGGCAAGCCCCAGATGCGCAGTATTTT
.,TRBV20-1,.,TRBJ2-7,CSASRRSEIHEQYF,TGCAGTGCTAGTAGGAGGAGCGAAATCCACGAGCAGTACTTC
.,TRBV20-1,.,TRBJ2-1,CSARDFPRYNEQFF,TGCAGTGCTAGAGACTTTCCAAGATACAATGAGCAGTTCTTC
.,TRBV2,few,TRBJ2-1,CASGPVGLVEQFF,TGTGCCTCCGGCCCGGTAGGATTAGTTGAGCAGTTCTTC
.,TRBV6-5,.,TRBJ1-1,CASSYSLGALNTEAFF,TGTGCCAGCAGTTACTCGCTGGGGGCTTTGAACACTGAAGCTTTCTTT
TRBD1,TRBV7-8,few,TRBJ1-2,CASSLAGQGARVYGYTF,TGTGCCAGCAGCTTAGCGGGACAGGGGGCTAGGGTATATGGCTACACCTTC
.,TRBV7-6,many,TRBJ2-1,CASPGVTYNEQFF,TGTGCCAGCCCAGGGGTCACCTACAATGAGCAGTTCTTC
.,TRBV25-1,.,TRBJ1-2,CASSDEKIDGYTF,TGTGCCAGCAGTGATGAAAAGATCGACGGCTACACCTTC
TRBD2,TRBV10-3,few,TRBJ2-3,CAIRGGQADTQYF,TGTGCCATACGGGGGGGCCAGGCAGATACGCAGTATTTT
.,TRBV6-1,few,TRBJ2-7,CASSEHLLAFEQYF,TGTGCCAGCAGTGAACACCTTCTAGCGTTCGAGCAGTACTTC
.,TRBV20-1,.,TRBJ2-1,CSAMTRGAGYNEQFF,TGCAGTGCTATGACACGGGGGGCCGGCTACAATGAGCAGTTCTTC
.,TRBV9,.,TRBJ2-4,CASSVGSVKNIQYF,TGTGCCAGCAGCGTCGGGAGTGTCAAAAACATTCAGTACTTC
TRBD2,TRBV5-1,few,TRBJ2-3,CASSLVASGSTDTQYF,TGCGCCAGCAGCTTGGTTGCTAGCGGGAGCACAGATACGCAGTATTTT
TRBD1,TRBV6-5,.,TRBJ2-5,CASSYDRGPEETQYF,TGTGCCAGCAGTTACGATAGGGGGCCCGAAGAGACCCAGTACTTC
TRBD1,TRBV9,.,TRBJ1-1,CASSARDRDRAFF,TGTGCCAGCAGCGCACGGGACAGGGACCGGGCTTTCTTT
.,TRBV29-1,.,TRBJ1-1,CSVARGDEAFF,TGCAGCGTTGCAAGGGGGGATGAAGCTTTCTTT
.,TRBV2,few,TRBJ1-2,CASSHRTEYYGYTF,TGTGCCAGCAGTCATAGAACAGAGTACTATGGCTACACCTTC
.,TRBV2,.,TRBJ1-2,CAGRIGTNYGYTF,TGTGCCGGCCGAATTGGGACTAACTATGGCTACACCTTC
.,TRBV20-1,.,TRBJ1-4,CSAVDAKLFF,TGCAGTGCTGTTGACGCAAAACTGTTTTTT
.,TRBV12-3/TRBV12-4,.,TRBJ2-3,CASRPVSTDTQYF,TGTGCCAGCAGACCGGTCAGCACAGATACGCAGTATTTT
.,TRBV20-1,few,TRBJ1-2,CSARGGRLPSNYGYTF,TGCAGTGCTAGAGGCGGACGGTTACCTTCTAACTATGGCTACACCTTC
.,TRBV10-3,.,TRBJ2-1,CAISESSNEQFF,TGTGCCATCAGTGAGTCGAGCAATGAGCAGTTCTTC
TRBD1,TRBV25-1,.,TRBJ1-1,CASSGRQGTNTEAFF,TGTGCCAGCAGTGGCCGACAGGGGACAAACACTGAAGCTTTCTTT
.,TRBV6-2/TRBV6-3,few,TRBJ1-1,CASSYDGAETEAFF,TGTGCCAGCAGTTACGACGGGGCGGAAACTGAAGCTTTCTTT
.,TRBV7-2,.,TRBJ1-1,CASSADMNTEAFF,TGTGCCAGCAGCGCAGACATGAACACTGAAGCTTTCTTT
.,TRBV24-1,few,TRBJ2-3,CATSDSPGTAKDTQYF,TGTGCCACCAGTGATTCCCCCGGGACGGCCAAAGATACGCAGTATTTT
.,TRBV7-9,.,TRBJ1-2,CASSFQGNGYTF,TGTGCCAGCAGTTTTCAGGGAAATGGCTACACCTTC
.,TRBV10-3,many,TRBJ1-4,CAISGTGNGEKLFF,TGTGCCATCAGTGGAACAGGGAATGGTGAAAAACTGTTTTTT
.,TRBV5-1,.,TRBJ1-2,CASSPGFTAYGYTF,TGCGCCAGCAGTCCAGGGTTCACGGCCTATGGCTACACCTTC
TRBD1,TRBV19,.,TRBJ2-5,CASSNRQGAREETQYF,TGTGCCAGTAGTAATCGACAGGGGGCGAGGGAAGAGACCCAGTACTTC